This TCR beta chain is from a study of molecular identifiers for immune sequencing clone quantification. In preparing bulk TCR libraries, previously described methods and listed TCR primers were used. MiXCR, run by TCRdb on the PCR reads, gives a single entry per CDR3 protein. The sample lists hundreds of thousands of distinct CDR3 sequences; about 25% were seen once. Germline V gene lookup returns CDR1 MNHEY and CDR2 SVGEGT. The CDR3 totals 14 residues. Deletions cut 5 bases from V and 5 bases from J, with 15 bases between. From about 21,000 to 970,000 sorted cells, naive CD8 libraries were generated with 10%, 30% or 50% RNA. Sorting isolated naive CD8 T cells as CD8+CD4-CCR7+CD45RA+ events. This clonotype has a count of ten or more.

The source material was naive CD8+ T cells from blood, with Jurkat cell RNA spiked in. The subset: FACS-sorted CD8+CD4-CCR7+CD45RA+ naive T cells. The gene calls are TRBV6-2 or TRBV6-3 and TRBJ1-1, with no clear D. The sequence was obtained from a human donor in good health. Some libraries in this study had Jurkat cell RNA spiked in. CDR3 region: CASSPTISGTEAFF. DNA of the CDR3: TGTGCCAGCAGTCCCACAATTTCTGGGACTGAAGCTTTCTTT.